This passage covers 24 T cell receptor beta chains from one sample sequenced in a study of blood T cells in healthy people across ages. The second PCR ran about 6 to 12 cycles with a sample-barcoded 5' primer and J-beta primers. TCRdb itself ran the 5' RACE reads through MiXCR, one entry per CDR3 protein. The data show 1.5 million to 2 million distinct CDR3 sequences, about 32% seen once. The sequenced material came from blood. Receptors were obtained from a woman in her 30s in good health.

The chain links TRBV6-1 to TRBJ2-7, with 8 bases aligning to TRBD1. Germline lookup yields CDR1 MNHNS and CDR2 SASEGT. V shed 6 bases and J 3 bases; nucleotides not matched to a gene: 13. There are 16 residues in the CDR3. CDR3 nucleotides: TGTGCCAGCAGGACCGATCCAGGGGGCCCCTACTACGAGCAGTACTTC. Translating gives CASRTDPGGPYYEQYF.

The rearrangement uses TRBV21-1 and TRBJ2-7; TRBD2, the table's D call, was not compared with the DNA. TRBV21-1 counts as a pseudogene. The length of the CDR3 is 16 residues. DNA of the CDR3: TGTGCCAGCAGCACCCCTAGCGATCTCCGTTACTACGAGCAGTACTTC. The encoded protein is CASSTPSDLRYYEQYF.

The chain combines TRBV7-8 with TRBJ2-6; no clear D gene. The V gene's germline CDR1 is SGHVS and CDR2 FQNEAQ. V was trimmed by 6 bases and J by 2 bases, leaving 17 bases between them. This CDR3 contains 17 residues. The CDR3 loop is CASSQTTSRTGANVLTF. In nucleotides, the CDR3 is TGTGCCAGCAGTCAGACCACGAGCCGAACTGGGGCCAACGTCCTGACTTTC. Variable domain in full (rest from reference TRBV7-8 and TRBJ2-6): GAGVSQSPRYKVAKRGQDVALRCDPISGHVSLFWYQQALGQGPEFLTYFQNEAQLDKSGLPSDRFFAERPEGSVSTLKIQRTQQEDSAVYLCASSQTTSRTGANVLTFGAGSRLTVL.

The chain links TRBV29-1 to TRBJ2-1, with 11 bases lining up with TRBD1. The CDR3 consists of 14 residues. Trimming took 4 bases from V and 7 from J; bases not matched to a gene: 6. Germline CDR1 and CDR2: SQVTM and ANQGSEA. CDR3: CSVGRTGGENEQFF. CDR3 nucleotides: TGCAGCGTTGGGCGGACAGGGGGCGAGAATGAGCAGTTCTTC.

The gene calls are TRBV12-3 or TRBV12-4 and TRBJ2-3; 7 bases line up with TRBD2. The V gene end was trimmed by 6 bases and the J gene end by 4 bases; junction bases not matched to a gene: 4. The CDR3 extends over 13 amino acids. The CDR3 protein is CASRGLGPDTQYF. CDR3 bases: TGTGCCAGCAGAGGACTAGGCCCAGATACGCAGTATTTT.

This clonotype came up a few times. The CDR3 protein is CASRPTTGTEAYGYTF. The CDR3 DNA is TGCGCCAGCAGGCCCACGACAGGGACGGAGGCCTATGGCTACACCTTC. The rearrangement uses TRBV5-1 and TRBJ1-2, with TRBD1 identical over 7 bases. The CDR3 contains 16 residues. Germline trimming cut 5 bases from V and 4 bases from J; bases unmatched to any gene: 14. Germline CDR1 is SGHRS and CDR2 is YFSETQ.

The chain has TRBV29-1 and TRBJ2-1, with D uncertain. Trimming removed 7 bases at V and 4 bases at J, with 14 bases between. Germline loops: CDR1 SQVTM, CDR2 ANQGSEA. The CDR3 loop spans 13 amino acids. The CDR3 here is CSGLGSTYNEQFF. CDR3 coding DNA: TGCAGCGGCTTGGGCTCGACTTACAATGAGCAGTTCTTC.

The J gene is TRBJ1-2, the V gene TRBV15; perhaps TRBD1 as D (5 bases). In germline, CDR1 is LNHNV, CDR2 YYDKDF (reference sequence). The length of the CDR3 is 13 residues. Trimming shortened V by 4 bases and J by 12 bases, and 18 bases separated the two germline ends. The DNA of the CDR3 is TGTGCCACCAGCAATACGAGGGCGGGGGAAGACACCTTC. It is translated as CATSNTRAGEDTF.

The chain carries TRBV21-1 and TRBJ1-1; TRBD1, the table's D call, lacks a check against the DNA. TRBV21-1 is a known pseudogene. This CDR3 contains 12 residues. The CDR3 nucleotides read TGTGCCAGCATTGCCCCGGGTACTGAAGCTTTCTTT. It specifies CASIAPGTEAFF.

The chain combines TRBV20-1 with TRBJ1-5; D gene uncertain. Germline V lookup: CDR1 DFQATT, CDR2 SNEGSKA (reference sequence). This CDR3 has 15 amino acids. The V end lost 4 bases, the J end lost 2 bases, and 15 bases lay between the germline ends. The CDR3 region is CSAKLSGDGNQPQHF. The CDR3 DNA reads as TGCAGTGCTAAACTTTCGGGTGACGGCAATCAGCCCCAGCATTTT.

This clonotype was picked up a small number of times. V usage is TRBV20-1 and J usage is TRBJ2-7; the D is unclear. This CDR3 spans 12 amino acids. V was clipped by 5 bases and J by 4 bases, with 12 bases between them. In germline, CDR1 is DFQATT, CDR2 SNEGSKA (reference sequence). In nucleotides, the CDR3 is TGCAGTGCTCCCACGGTAGGATACGAGCAGTACTTC. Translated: CSAPTVGYEQYF.

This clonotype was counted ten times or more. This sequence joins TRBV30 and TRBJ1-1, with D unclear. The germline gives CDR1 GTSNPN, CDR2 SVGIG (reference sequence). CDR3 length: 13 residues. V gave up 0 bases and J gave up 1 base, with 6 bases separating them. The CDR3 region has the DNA TGTGCCTGGAGTGTAAAGGGGAACACTGAAGCTTTCTTT. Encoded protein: CAWSVKGNTEAFF.

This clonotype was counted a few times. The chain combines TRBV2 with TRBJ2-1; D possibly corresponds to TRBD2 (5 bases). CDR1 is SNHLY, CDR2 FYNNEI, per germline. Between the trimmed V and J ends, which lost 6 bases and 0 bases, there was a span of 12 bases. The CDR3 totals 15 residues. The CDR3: CASRAHAGSYNEQFF. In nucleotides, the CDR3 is TGTGCCAGCAGGGCCCACGCGGGCTCCTACAATGAGCAGTTCTTC.

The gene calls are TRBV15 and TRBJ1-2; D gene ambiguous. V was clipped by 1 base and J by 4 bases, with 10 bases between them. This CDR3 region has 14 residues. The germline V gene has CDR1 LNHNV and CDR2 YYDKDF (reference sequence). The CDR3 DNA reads TGTGCCACCAGCAGAGCGGGCAGTCTCTATGGCTACACCTTC. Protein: CATSRAGSLYGYTF.

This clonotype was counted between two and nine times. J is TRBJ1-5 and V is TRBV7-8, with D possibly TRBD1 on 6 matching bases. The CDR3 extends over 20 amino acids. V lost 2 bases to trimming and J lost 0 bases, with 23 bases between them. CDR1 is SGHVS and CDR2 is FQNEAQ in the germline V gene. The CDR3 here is CASSLHRGRGPEGSNQPQHF. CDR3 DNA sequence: TGTGCCAGCAGCTTACACAGAGGTCGGGGGCCTGAAGGTAGCAATCAGCCCCAGCATTTT.

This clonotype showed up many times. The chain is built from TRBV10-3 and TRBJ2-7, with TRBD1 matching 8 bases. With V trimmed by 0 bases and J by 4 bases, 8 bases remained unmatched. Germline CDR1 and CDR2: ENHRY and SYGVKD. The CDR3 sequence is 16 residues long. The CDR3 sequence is CAISESQAGGAYEQYF. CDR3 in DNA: TGTGCCATCAGTGAGTCACAGGCAGGGGGCGCGTACGAGCAGTACTTC.

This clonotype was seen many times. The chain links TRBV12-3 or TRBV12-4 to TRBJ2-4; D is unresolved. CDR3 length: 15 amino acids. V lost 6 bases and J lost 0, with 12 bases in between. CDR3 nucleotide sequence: TGTGCCAGCAGCACACTGGGGTTAGCCAAAAACATTCAGTACTTC. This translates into CASSTLGLAKNIQYF.

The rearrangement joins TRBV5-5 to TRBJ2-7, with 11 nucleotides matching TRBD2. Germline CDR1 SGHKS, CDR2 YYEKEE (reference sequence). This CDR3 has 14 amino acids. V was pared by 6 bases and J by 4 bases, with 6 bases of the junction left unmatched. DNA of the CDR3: TGTGCCAGCACCTGGGGGACTAGCGGATACGAGCAGTACTTC. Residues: CASTWGTSGYEQYF.

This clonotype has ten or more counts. The CDR3: CASSQDVWGNTQYF. In DNA form, the CDR3 reads TGTGCCAGCAGCCAAGATGTCTGGGGGAATACGCAGTATTTT. V is TRBV4-2 and J is TRBJ2-3; tentatively, D is TRBD1 or TRBD2 (5 bases each). The CDR3 length is 14 residues. Trimming removed 0 bases at V and 7 bases at J, with 11 bases between. Germline CDR1 LGHNA, CDR2 YNFKEQ.

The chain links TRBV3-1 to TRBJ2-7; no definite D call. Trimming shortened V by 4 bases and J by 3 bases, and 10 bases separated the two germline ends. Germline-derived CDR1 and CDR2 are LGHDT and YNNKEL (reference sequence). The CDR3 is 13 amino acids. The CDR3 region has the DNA TGTGCCAGCAGCCGCATGGCGGACTACGAGCAGTACTTC. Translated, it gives CASSRMADYEQYF.

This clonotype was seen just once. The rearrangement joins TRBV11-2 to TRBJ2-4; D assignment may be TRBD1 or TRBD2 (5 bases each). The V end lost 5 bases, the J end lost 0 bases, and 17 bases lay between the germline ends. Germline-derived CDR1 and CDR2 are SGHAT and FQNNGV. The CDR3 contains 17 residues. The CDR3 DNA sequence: TGTGCCAGCAGCATAGGGGACGGCGGGCTAGCCAAAAACATTCAGTACTTC. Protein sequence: CASSIGDGGLAKNIQYF. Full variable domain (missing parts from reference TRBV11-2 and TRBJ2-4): EAGVAQSPRYKIIEKRQSVAFWCNPISGHATLYWYQQILGQGPKLLIQFQNNGVVDDSQLPKDRFSAERLKGVDSTLKIQPAKLEDSAVYLCASSIGDGGLAKNIQYFGAGTRLSVL.

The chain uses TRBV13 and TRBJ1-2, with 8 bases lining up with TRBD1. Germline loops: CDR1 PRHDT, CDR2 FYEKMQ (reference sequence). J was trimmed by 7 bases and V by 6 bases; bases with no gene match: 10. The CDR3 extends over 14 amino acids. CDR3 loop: CASRGTGSGCGYTF. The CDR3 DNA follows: TGTGCCAGCAGAGGGACAGGTTCCGGTTGTGGCTACACCTTC.

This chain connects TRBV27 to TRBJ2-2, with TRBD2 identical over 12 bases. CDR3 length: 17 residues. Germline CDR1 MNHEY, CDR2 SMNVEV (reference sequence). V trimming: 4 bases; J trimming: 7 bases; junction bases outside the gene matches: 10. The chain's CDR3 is CASSSRLAGAILGELFF. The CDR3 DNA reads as TGTGCCAGCAGTTCCCGACTAGCGGGGGCCATCCTCGGGGAGCTGTTTTTT.

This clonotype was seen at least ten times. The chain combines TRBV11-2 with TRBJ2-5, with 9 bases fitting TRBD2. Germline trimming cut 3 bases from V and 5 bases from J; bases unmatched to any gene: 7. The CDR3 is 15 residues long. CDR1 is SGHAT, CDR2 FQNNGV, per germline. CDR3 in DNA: TGTGCCAGCAGCTTGCTAGCGGGGCTTGGGGAGACCCAGTACTTC. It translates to CASSLLAGLGETQYF.